The clone carrying this T cell receptor beta chain was counted only a few times. The target antigen is unknown. V was shortened by 1 base and J by 7 bases, with 14 bases between the two germline ends. CDR1 is SGHTA, CDR2 FQGTGA, per germline. This CDR3 has 14 residues. This entry is derived from a study of beta chain features in type 1 diabetes. Study information: Patients were similar to healthy donors in age and gender (as well as in cell yields). Study outcomes and limitations: VDJ junctions sequenced from type 1 diabetes patients showed fewer insertions and more deletions.

The entirety of the isolated RNA underwent reverse transcription, so expressed TCRB transcripts were sequenced. Sequencing produced, on average, approximately 1 million reads for the stem cell-like memory T cell samples. Profiling relied on immunoSEQ multiplex PCR, and the TCRdb table lists in-frame clones only, not all of them. This repertoire shows tens of thousands of clones, roughly 31% found once; its top ten account for 0.45%. The clonotype was recovered from a young woman in good health. Sequencing was done on a sample of stem cell memory CD4+ T cells from blood. The chain links TRBV7-3 to TRBJ2-7; D ambiguous. Here the CDR3 DNA reads TGTGCCAGCAGCTTAATAGAAGCGCCCCGGGAGCAGTACTTC. This gives the protein CASSLIEAPREQYF. Full variable domain (rest looked up from reference TRBV7-3 and TRBJ2-7): GAGVSQTPSNKVTEKGKYVELRCDPISGHTALYWYRQSLGQGPEFLIYFQGTGAADDSGLPNDRFFAVRPEGSVSTLKIQRTERGDSAVYLCASSLIEAPREQYFGPGTRLTVT.